This entry features one TCR beta chain sequence. Its cognate antigen has yet to be identified. No much larger clone exists at a distance of one base, and base qualities are not known. This entry belongs to a study of vaccination and CD4 T cells after COVID-19 (dated by TCRdb to the early 2020s). As for the study more broadly: Convalescent patients had a positive SARS-CoV-2 result on nasal swab PCR, and of these patients, some 10 had mild disease and one had severe disease. Post-vaccine blood samples were obtained a median of around 74 days after the second vaccine dose, with a range of roughly 13 to 250 days. Each participant got two doses of either the Pfizer-BioNTech BNT162b2 vaccine (n=8) or the Moderna mRNA-1273 vaccine (n=2). The spike-specific CD4+ TCR repertoire was compared before and after mRNA vaccination in approximately 9 COVID-19 convalescent patients and a handful of infection-naive healthy vaccine recipients. The convalescent cohort comprised six males and four females, including two Hispanic individuals, seven Caucasians, two Asians and one multiracial person. Post-COVID blood samples from convalescent patients were collected a median of around 100 days after diagnosis, with a range of about 35 to 180 days. As controls, cultures received a CEFX viral epitope pool (the positive control), an HIV-1 Nef peptide pool (the negative control), or no peptide at all. Culture stimuli were overlapping spike peptide pools from SARS-CoV-2 and from the common cold coronaviruses HCoV-NL63, HCoV-OC43 and HCoV-229E. On the study overall, not on this receptor specifically: Relatively few convalescent patients were included in the study, and early timepoints after natural infection were not analyzed. An increase in the median number of SARS-CoV-2-reactive clonotypes from 20 to 25 after infection to 38 after vaccination was observed, but the change was not found to be significant. In convalescent patients, nearly all vaccine-specific clones (304 of 307) were found to be mono-reactive for SARS-CoV-2 spike rather than cross-reactive with common cold coronaviruses. Among convalescent patients, a median about 90% of the SARS-CoV-2-reactive clones seen after vaccination appeared only after vaccination, which suggests priming specific to the vaccine.

Library creation used PCR. TCR sequencing of DNA from cultured CD4+ T cells used the Oncomine TCR Beta short-read assay at the Johns Hopkins FTIC core. The QIAamp micro DNA kit was used to extract genomic DNA from the cultured CD4+ T cells. Oncomine TCR Beta libraries made from cultured CD4+ T cells were pooled using unique dual indexes and sequenced on an Illumina iSeq 100. The published analysis was carried out like this. Non-productive sequences were filtered out, and CDR3s that did not start with C, did not end with F or W, or were shorter than 7 amino acids were discarded. Antigen-specific clonotypes were identified with the MANAFEST web application by comparing peptide-stimulated wells with reference and other culture wells. To be called positive, a clone needed an FDR below 0.05, an odds ratio above 5, and a productive frequency above 0.1% in at least two of three replicate wells. Cross-reactive clonotypes were defined as significantly expanded in both SARS-CoV-2 spike wells and at least one common cold coronavirus spike condition. Using R version 3.6.1, CDR3 homology was evaluated through Levenshtein distances (stringdist) along with unrooted phylogenetic trees (ape). Using fastp at Q25 and MiXCR, TCRdb reprocessed the public reads and kept productive beta chains. Entries are consolidated by CDR3 protein sequence, retaining the most common genes and DNA. For this entry, the V and J calls and clone size follow TCRdb and not the study's own pipeline. The sample yields about 16,000 distinct CDR3 sequences; 50% to 65% were counted once. The ten largest clonotypes hold 20% of the sample.

This sample's treatment or condition label indicates: approximately nine-day PBMC culture with coronavirus spike peptide pools or control peptides (ViraFEST assay). The ViraFEST assay, used in the study, expanded antigen-specific T cells with peptide pools and then identified the expanded clonotypes through TCR sequencing. The positive SARS-CoV-2 PCR tests of the convalescent patients were dated from March to December 2020, before the Alpha, Beta and Delta variants emerged in the United States. PBMCs were cultured at around 2 million per well in IMDM supplemented with around 5.5% human AB serum and roughly 10 IU/ml IL-2, with roughly 10 ug/ml peptide pools added. Half of the culture medium was replaced with fresh IL-2-containing medium on days 3 and 7. Once the cells had been in culture for roughly 11 days, the EasySep CD4+ T cell isolation kit was used to isolate CD4+ T cells by negative selection. Ficoll-Paque Plus gradient centrifugation was used to isolate PBMCs from whole blood, and the isolated PBMCs were then either used fresh or cryopreserved at -140C. Culture conditions were generally each tested in triplicate wells.

In the germline V gene, CDR1 corresponds to SGHVS and CDR2 to FNYEAQ. The CDR3 runs 14 residues from the cysteine to the phenylalanine. Kept here is only the CDR3 DNA, which spans 42 bases and is read in frame from base 1. The junction carries 10 bases between V and J, which are trimmed by 5 bases and 0 bases respectively. Source: CD4+ T cells from blood, cultured in vitro, taken before SARS-CoV-2 vaccination. The TCR comes from a human donor who had recovered from COVID-19. The receptor chain draws on TRBV7-6 and TRBJ1-1, with no D gene named confidently. The DNA is as follows: TGTGCCAGCAGCACCGAAGGCTTGAACACTGAAGCTTTCTTT. This sequence encodes CASSTEGLNTEAFF.